This T cell receptor beta chain was captured by sequencing in a study of blood T cell repertoires in COVID-19 (dated by TCRdb to 2019 to 2021). Looking at the study overall: Collaborator samples came from the United States, Italy and Spain and covered acute and convalescent phases of COVID-19. The material from the prospective study consisted of cDNA or gDNA derived from T cells, B-cell-depleted T cells, or PBMCs. Subjects who had been exposed to COVID-19, were actively infected with it, or had recovered from it provided the deeply sampled blood TCRbeta repertoires that made up the dataset. The repertoires were made available in a free public database intended to serve as a resource for research on the immune response to SARS-CoV-2. The samples were drawn from two sources: the first 160 participants of the ongoing ImmuneRACE study, and 950 to 1,500 subjects contributed by 6 global collaborators. A de-identified subject ID, COVID-19 status, age in years and sex were almost always included in the sample metadata. HLA class I and class II types, where available, came from metadata supplied by the sample provider rather than from assay-based typing.

Participants in the prospective study were aged about 18 to 100 years, lived in 20 to 25 United States geographic areas, and enrolled through a virtual design. Cohort assignment in the prospective study relied on participant-reported clinical history from a screening survey and a study questionnaire. Each participant in the prospective study had whole blood, serum and a nasopharyngeal or oropharyngeal swab collected by mobile phlebotomists. Prospective study participants could optionally give additional blood draws and questionnaires over a roughly two-month period. Before DNA extraction, prospective study blood samples were shipped either frozen or at room temperature. TCRbeta CDR3 regions were amplified from genomic DNA using the immunoSEQ Assay, a bias-controlled multiplex PCR. In the paper's pipeline: The number of nucleated cells in each sample was estimated by amplification of reference gene primers within the assay. To quantify the absolute abundance of each unique TCRbeta CDR3 rearrangement, sequence reads were collapsed and filtered. For each sample, productive Simpson clonality was calculated by taking the square root of Simpson's diversity index across productive rearrangements. Here the immuneACCESS table is served through TCRdb, limited to in-frame sequences with V and J called. Missing clones are a known gap in these copies; in checked studies unresolved V genes cover under half, and the rest lacks a known reason. That table supplies the V and J calls and clone size; D and trimming were determined from the DNA. A total of roughly 200,000 clones appear in this sample, just over 85% of them only once. 3% to 4% of the sample rests with the top ten.

For CDR1 and CDR2, the germline V gene lists MNHEY and SVGEGT. The CDR3 numbers 15 residues from cysteine through phenylalanine. This entry keeps only the CDR3 DNA: 45 bases, framed from base 1. V and J lose 2 bases and 5 bases, and a span of 14 bases separates them. Regarding this clone: Its antigen is still unknown. No base quality values were provided; no much bigger clone lies one nucleotide off.

Results the study describes overall, beyond this receptor: The quantity of clinical and demographic metadata differed by source and by participant and was supplied without curation.

The rearrangement combines TRBV6-2 or TRBV6-3 with TRBJ2-3; TRBD2 is possibly the D segment (6 matching bases). The material sequenced was PBMCs or T cells enriched from blood (not recorded which). The TCR sequence derives from a woman aged 35 to 49 with acute COVID-19. The sequenced DNA: TGTGCCAGCAGTTACGTCCCGGGAGTGGTAGATACGCAGTATTTT. Its protein reads: CASSYVPGVVDTQYF.